Each of the 19 T cell receptor beta chains below was sequenced from the same sample in a study of cytomegalovirus exposure and HLA in healthy donors. The PCR used 60 Vbeta and 13 Jbeta primers. Here immunoSEQ multiplex PCR was the method, and the copy in TCRdb shows in-frame clones only, minus some. The data hold 180,000 or so clones, with over 80% observed a single time. Sequencing used PBMCs. These receptors all come from a girl aged 5 to 17 in good health and CMV-seropositive.

The chain has TRBV30 and TRBJ1-1; D gene unclear. This CDR3 has 13 amino acids. V gave up 2 bases and J gave up 0 bases, with 7 bases separating them. Germline CDR1 is GTSNPN and CDR2 is SVGIG (reference sequence). CDR3 in DNA: TGTGCCTGGAGTCAGGAAATGAACACTGAAGCTTTCTTT. It codes for CAWSQEMNTEAFF.

V is TRBV28 and J is TRBJ1-1; 10 nucleotides line up with TRBD1. V trimming: 8 bases; J trimming: 4 bases; junction bases outside the gene matches: 10. Germline V lookup: CDR1 MDHEN, CDR2 SYDVKM. The CDR3 covers 15 residues. CDR3 region: CASQPIDRGLTEAFF. CDR3 sequence (DNA): TGTGCCAGCCAACCCATAGACAGGGGGCTCACTGAAGCTTTCTTT.

The CDR3 loop is CASSPGMLQGRGAYEQYF. The CDR3 DNA reads as TGTGCCAGCAGCCCGGGCATGCTTCAGGGAAGAGGCGCCTACGAGCAGTACTTC. The gene calls are TRBV5-4 and TRBJ2-7; D might be TRBD1 (5 bases). V was trimmed by 4 bases and J by 2 bases, leaving 25 bases between them. Germline V gene data show CDR1 as SGHNT and CDR2 as YYREEE (reference sequence). The CDR3 extends over 18 amino acids.

The chain uses TRBV18 and TRBJ1-1; 7 positions agree with TRBD1. J was trimmed by 5 bases and V by 4 bases; bases with no gene match: 4. The CDR3 totals 13 residues. Germline V gene data show CDR1 as KGHSH and CDR2 as LQKENI. This chain's CDR3 is CASSQGQETEAFF. The CDR3 coding sequence is TGTGCCAGCTCACAAGGACAGGAAACTGAAGCTTTCTTT.

The chain recombines TRBV7-9 with TRBJ2-5; D is perhaps TRBD2 (6 bases). The CDR3 length is 15 residues. V was cut by 3 bases and J by 5 bases, with 16 bases left in between. Germline values: CDR1 SEHNR, CDR2 FQNEAQ (reference sequence). The CDR3 sequence: CASSFLAGRLETQYF. Here the CDR3 DNA reads TGTGCCAGCAGCTTTCTGGCAGGGAGGTTGGAGACCCAGTACTTC. The variable domain in full, completed from reference TRBV7-9 and TRBJ2-5, reads DTGVSQNPRHKITKRGQNVTFRCDPISEHNRLYWYRQTLGQGPEFLTYFQNEAQLEKSRLLSDRFSAERPKGSFSTLEIQRTEQGDSAMYLCASSFLAGRLETQYFGPGTRLLVL.

The chain has TRBV11-1 and TRBJ2-1; maybe TRBD1 (6 bases). The CDR3 is 14 amino acids. Trimming took off 3 bases at V and 7 bases at J, with 13 bases between the two ends. From germline, CDR1 is SGHAT and CDR2 FQDESV (reference sequence). CDR3 in DNA: TGTGCCAGCAGCTTCGAGACAGGACAAAATGAGCAGTTCTTC. This sequence encodes CASSFETGQNEQFF.

V gene TRBV12-5 combines with J gene TRBJ1-5; D unresolved. CDR3 length: 13 residues. CDR1 and CDR2 (germline): LGHNT, FRNRAP. Trimming removed 3 bases from V and 4 bases from J, with 7 bases in between. The CDR3 spells CASGFGGNQPQHF. As DNA, the CDR3 is TGTGCTAGTGGTTTCGGAGGGAATCAGCCCCAGCATTTT.

The count of this clone is one. The V call is TRBV7-9, the J call TRBJ2-3; no clear D. V was trimmed by 5 bases and J by 0 bases, leaving 18 bases between them. In germline, CDR1 is SEHNR, CDR2 FQNEAQ (reference sequence). The CDR3 totals 17 residues. This CDR3 is CASSARLAPTSTDTQYF. DNA of the CDR3: TGTGCCAGCAGCGCACGTTTAGCACCGACTAGCACAGATACGCAGTATTTT.

V gene TRBV7-6 combines with J gene TRBJ2-3, with 10 bases identical to TRBD2. J was trimmed by 3 bases and V by 5 bases; bases with no gene match: 8. The germline CDR1 and CDR2 sequences are SGHVS and FNYEAQ. This CDR3 region has 16 residues. The CDR3 protein is CASSQMASGSTDTQYF. The CDR3 DNA follows: TGTGCCAGCAGCCAAATGGCTAGCGGGAGTACAGATACGCAGTATTTT.

The J gene is TRBJ2-1, the V gene TRBV6-5; possible D gene TRBD1, 6 bases. The germline V and J ends were trimmed by 0 bases and 4 bases, with 13 bases remaining between them. The CDR3 contains 16 residues. The germline CDR1 and CDR2 sequences are MNHEY and SVGAGI. The chain's CDR3 is CASSYSPGVGYNEQFF. In nucleotides, the CDR3 is TGTGCCAGCAGTTACTCTCCAGGGGTGGGGTACAATGAGCAGTTCTTC.

V is TRBV29-1 and J is TRBJ2-7; 11 nucleotides align to TRBD2. Germline CDR1 is SQVTM and CDR2 is ANQGSEA. V shed 1 base and J 3 bases; nucleotides not matched to a gene: 11. The CDR3 runs to 17 residues. Here the CDR3 reads CSVEGPLGTSGDYEQYF. The CDR3 coding sequence is TGCAGCGTTGAAGGCCCCCTCGGGACTAGCGGAGACTACGAGCAGTACTTC.

This clone was recorded once. This chain uses TRBV30 with TRBJ2-2; TRBD2 might be the D (5 bases). Between the trimmed V and J ends, which lost 3 bases and 5 bases, there was a span of 19 bases. The CDR3 is made up of 16 amino acids. Germline CDR1 GTSNPN, CDR2 SVGIG (reference sequence). CDR3 sequence reads: CAWRPPSLGLTGELFF. The CDR3 nucleotides are TGTGCCTGGAGGCCACCGTCACTAGGGTTGACCGGGGAGCTGTTTTTT.

This chain connects TRBV4-2 to TRBJ1-2, with TRBD1 matching 11 bases. Trimming took 4 bases from V and 5 from J; bases not matched to a gene: 3. Germline CDR1 LGHNA, CDR2 YNFKEQ. The length of the CDR3 is 14 residues. CDR3 protein: CASSRGTGGYGYTF. The CDR3 nucleotides are TGTGCCAGCAGCCGAGGGACAGGGGGTTATGGCTACACCTTC.

Worth noting for this clone: The sample has other DNA sequences that encode this CDR3 too. V is TRBV7-7 and J is TRBJ2-7, with TRBD1 identical over 11 bases. Germline CDR1 is SSHAT and CDR2 is FNYEAQ (reference sequence). V lost 5 bases, J lost 1 base, and 4 bases stayed unmatched. CDR3 length: 15 residues. The CDR3 coding sequence is TGTGCCAGCAGCCTGGGGACAGGGGGATCCTACGAGCAGTACTTC. It codes for CASSLGTGGSYEQYF.

The genes are TRBV25-1 and TRBJ2-5; no firm D call. The V end was cut by 7 bases, the J end by 1 base, with 7 bases between. Per germline, CDR1 MGHDK and CDR2 SYGVNS. CDR3 length equals 12 residues. The DNA of the CDR3 is TGTGCCAGCATTGGCCTCCAAGAGACCCAGTACTTC. Translating gives CASIGLQETQYF.

The genes are TRBV7-2 and TRBJ1-1; TRBD1 aligns across 7 bases. Germline CDR1 is SGHTA and CDR2 is FQGNSA. V was pared by 3 bases and J by 7 bases, with 8 bases of the junction left unmatched. The CDR3 runs to 14 residues. The CDR3, as DNA: TGTGCCAGCAGCTTGCGGACAGGAGCGCTTGAAGCTTTCTTT. This sequence encodes CASSLRTGALEAFF.

For the CDR3, the DNA is TGTGCCTGGAGTGCAGGGCGTAATACTGAAGCTTTCTTT. It specifies CAWSAGRNTEAFF. V usage is TRBV30 and J usage is TRBJ1-1, with a tentative D call TRBD1 (5 bases). Germline CDR1 reads GTSNPN; CDR2 reads SVGIG (reference sequence). Trimming took 1 base from V and 5 from J, leaving 11 bases between them. The CDR3 sequence is 13 residues long.

V is TRBV7-3 and J is TRBJ2-1; TRBD2 matches 8 bases. The CDR3 totals 16 residues. The germline gives CDR1 SGHTA, CDR2 FQGTGA. Trimming cost V 3 bases and J 0 bases; bases outside gene matches: 4. This CDR3 reads CASSLGGRFSYNEQFF. As DNA, the CDR3 is TGTGCCAGCAGCTTGGGCGGGAGGTTCTCCTACAATGAGCAGTTCTTC.

The V and J genes are TRBV13 and TRBJ1-1; D uncertain. The V and J ends lost 0 bases and 7 bases respectively, with 6 bases between them. CDR3 length: 12 amino acids. CDR1 and CDR2 (germline): PRHDT, FYEKMQ (reference sequence). The CDR3 bases are TGTGCCAGCAGCTTAGGCCTCCTTGAAGCTTTCTTT. Translation gives CASSLGLLEAFF.